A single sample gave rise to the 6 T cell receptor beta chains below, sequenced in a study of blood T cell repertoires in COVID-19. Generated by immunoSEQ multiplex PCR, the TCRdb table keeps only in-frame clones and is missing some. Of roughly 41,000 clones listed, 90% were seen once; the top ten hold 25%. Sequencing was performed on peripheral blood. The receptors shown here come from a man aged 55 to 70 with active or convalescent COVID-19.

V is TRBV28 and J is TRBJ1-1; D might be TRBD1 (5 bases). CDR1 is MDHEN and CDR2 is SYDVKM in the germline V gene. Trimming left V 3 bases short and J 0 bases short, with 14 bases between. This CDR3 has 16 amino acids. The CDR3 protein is CASSLQGGALNTEAFF. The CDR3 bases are TGTGCCAGCAGTTTGCAGGGTGGAGCTCTGAACACTGAAGCTTTCTTT. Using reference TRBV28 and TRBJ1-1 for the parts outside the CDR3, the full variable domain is DVKVTQSSRYLVKRTGEKVFLECVQDMDHENMFWYRQDPGLGLRLIYFSYDVKMKEKGDIPEGYSVSREKKERFSLILESASTNQTSMYLCASSLQGGALNTEAFFGQGTRLTVV.

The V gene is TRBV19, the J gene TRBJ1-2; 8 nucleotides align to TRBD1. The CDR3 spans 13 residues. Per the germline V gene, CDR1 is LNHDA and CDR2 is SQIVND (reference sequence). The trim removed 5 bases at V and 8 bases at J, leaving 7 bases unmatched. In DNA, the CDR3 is TGTGCCAGTAGTGTGAGGACAGGGAGCGGCTACACCTTC. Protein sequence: CASSVRTGSGYTF.

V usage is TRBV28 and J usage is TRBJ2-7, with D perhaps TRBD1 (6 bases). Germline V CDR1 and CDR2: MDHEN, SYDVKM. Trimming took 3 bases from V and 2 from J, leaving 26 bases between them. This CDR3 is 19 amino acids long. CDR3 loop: CASSFRSLVSLRGPYEQYF. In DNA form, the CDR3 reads TGTGCCAGCAGTTTTCGGTCGCTTGTCTCACTCAGGGGACCCTACGAGCAGTACTTC.

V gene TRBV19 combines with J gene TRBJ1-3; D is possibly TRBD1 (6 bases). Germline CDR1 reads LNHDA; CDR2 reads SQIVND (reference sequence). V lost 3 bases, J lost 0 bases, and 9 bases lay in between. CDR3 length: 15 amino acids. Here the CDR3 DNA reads TGTGCCAGTAGTATTACAGGGAGCTCTGGAAACACCATATATTTT. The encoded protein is CASSITGSSGNTIYF.

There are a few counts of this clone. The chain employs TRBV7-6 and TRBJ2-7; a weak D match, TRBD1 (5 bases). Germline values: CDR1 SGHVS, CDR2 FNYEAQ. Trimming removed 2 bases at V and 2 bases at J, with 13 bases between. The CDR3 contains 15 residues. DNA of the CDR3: TGTGCCAGCAGCTTACAGGGTACGGCTACCTACGAGCAGTACTTC. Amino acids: CASSLQGTATYEQYF.

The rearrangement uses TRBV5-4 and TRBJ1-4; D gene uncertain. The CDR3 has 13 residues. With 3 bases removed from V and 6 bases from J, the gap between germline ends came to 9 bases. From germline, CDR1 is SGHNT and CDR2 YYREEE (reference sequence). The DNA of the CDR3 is TGTGCCAGCAGCTGGGCGGGAGATGAAAAACTGTTTTTT. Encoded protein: CASSWAGDEKLFF.